This T cell receptor (beta chain) came from a study of blood T cell repertoires in COVID-19. Study-level background: PBMCs, B-cell-depleted T cells, or T cells provided the cDNA or gDNA that made up the material.

From germline, CDR1 is MNHEY and CDR2 SVGAGI. CDR3 length: 15 residues. V shed 5 bases, J shed 2 bases, and the junction held 2 bases outside the gene matches. The method was immunoSEQ multiplex PCR; TCRdb's version includes in-frame clones alone and lacks a portion of them. The table lists fewer than 400,000 clones, 90% of them singletons. Living in 24 US areas, the participants were between 18 and 89 years of age. Clinical history as reported by participants underpinned cohort assignment. Within 2 weeks of study entry, exposed participants had contacted a PCR-confirmed or clinician-diagnosed COVID-19 case.

The receptor comes from a woman aged 30 to 39 who had been exposed to COVID-19. The sequenced sample was PBMCs or T cells enriched from blood (not recorded which). This chain connects TRBV6-5 to TRBJ2-6; 8 nucleotides line up with TRBD2. The CDR3 sequence: CASSNGRAGANVLTF. CDR3 coding DNA: TGTGCCAGCAGTAACGGGAGGGCTGGGGCCAACGTCCTGACTTTC.